Below, 26 T cell receptor beta chains from the same sample are listed, as sequenced in a study of cytomegalovirus exposure and HLA in healthy donors. Primers for the PCR totalled 60 Vbeta and 13 Jbeta. Using immunoSEQ multiplex PCR, the repertoire was profiled, and TCRdb retains in-frame clones only, with some absent. The sample lists about 110,000 clones, approximately 79% occurring once. Sequencing was done on a sample of PBMCs. The receptors originated from a man in his thirties or forties in good health and CMV-seropositive.

The chain employs TRBV5-8 and TRBJ1-4, with D perhaps matching TRBD1 (6 bases). Germline CDR1 SGHTS, CDR2 YDEGEE. Deletions cut 1 base from V and 8 bases from J, with 12 bases between. This CDR3 comprises 14 residues. The CDR3 here is CASSLSQGAEKLFF. The CDR3 coding sequence is TGTGCCAGCAGCTTGTCACAGGGAGCAGAAAAACTGTTTTTT.

The chain joins TRBV2 to TRBJ2-5, with D tentatively TRBD1 (6 bases). The ends were cut back, 5 bases at V and 1 base at J, with 11 bases in the middle. Germline V CDR1 and CDR2: SNHLY, FYNNEI. The CDR3 runs to 14 residues. The chain's CDR3 is CASSIGGIQETQYF. The CDR3 DNA follows: TGTGCCAGCAGTATAGGGGGTATCCAAGAGACCCAGTACTTC.

This clone came up once. V is TRBV10-3 and J is TRBJ2-7, with D maybe TRBD1 (6 bases). This CDR3 comprises 11 residues. Trimming took off 10 bases at V and 3 bases at J, with 10 bases between the two ends. Looked up from germline, CDR1 is ENHRY and CDR2 is SYGVKD. CDR3 nucleotide sequence: TGTGCCAGTTCACAGGGCTACGAGCAGTACTTC. The encoded protein is CASSQGYEQYF.

The chain carries TRBV30 and TRBJ1-6; TRBD1 matches at 7 bases. The CDR3 is 14 residues long. Germline CDR1 is GTSNPN and CDR2 is SVGIG (reference sequence). The ends lost 3 bases at V and 6 bases at J; junction bases unmatched: 5. The CDR3 region has the DNA TGTGCCTGGAGCCGGGACAGTACTAATTCACCCCTCCACTTT. This encodes CAWSRDSTNSPLHF.

The chain employs TRBV2 and TRBJ2-5, with D possibly matching TRBD1 (6 bases). The V gene's germline CDR1 is SNHLY and CDR2 FYNNEI. The CDR3 runs to 12 residues. Trimming left V 6 bases short and J 4 bases short, with 9 bases between. The CDR3 nucleotides are TGTGCCAGCAGGGCAGGGGTAGAGACCCAGTACTTC. This encodes CASRAGVETQYF.

CDR3 in DNA: TGTGCCAGTAGGCCAGGGGTTCGGGCCAAAAACATTCAGTACTTC. Translation gives CASRPGVRAKNIQYF. This rearrangement joins TRBV19 to TRBJ2-4; TRBD1 is a possible D gene (6 bases). This CDR3 has 15 amino acids. V lost 6 bases to trimming and J lost 1 base, with 13 bases between them. From germline, CDR1 is LNHDA and CDR2 SQIVND (reference sequence).

The rearrangement uses TRBV7-9 and TRBJ1-4; the match to TRBD1 covers 8 bases. Germline trimming cut 9 bases from V and 3 bases from J; bases unmatched to any gene: 12. The CDR3 has 16 residues. CDR1 is SEHNR, CDR2 FQNEAQ, per germline (reference sequence). The CDR3 DNA follows: TGTGCCAGTAGACAGGGGCGAGGGTCCCCTAATGAAAAACTGTTTTTT. This codes for CASRQGRGSPNEKLFF.

The genes are TRBV5-8 and TRBJ1-2; tentatively, D is TRBD1 (5 bases). V was cut by 4 bases and J by 0 bases, with 13 bases left in between. The CDR3 totals 15 residues. Per germline, CDR1 SGHTS and CDR2 YDEGEE. CDR3 sequence reads: CASSALGQSNYGYTF. The CDR3 nucleotides read TGTGCCAGCAGCGCCCTGGGGCAGTCTAACTATGGCTACACCTTC.

This clone was recorded a few times. CDR3: CASSVWAGTGADTQYF. As DNA, the CDR3 is TGTGCCAGCAGCGTATGGGCGGGGACTGGTGCAGATACGCAGTATTTT. This chain uses TRBV9 with TRBJ2-3, with D perhaps matching TRBD2 (6 bases). V dropped 1 base and J dropped 4 bases, with 16 bases sitting between them. The CDR3 is made up of 16 amino acids. Germline-derived CDR1 and CDR2 are SGDLS and YYNGEE.

The J gene is TRBJ1-6, the V gene TRBV6-1; TRBD1 aligns across 9 bases. Germline values: CDR1 MNHNS, CDR2 SASEGT. V shed 7 bases, J shed 9 bases, and the junction held 7 bases outside the gene matches. CDR3 length equals 14 residues. CDR3 residues: CASTWDRDSSPLHF. CDR3 DNA: TGTGCCAGCACCTGGGACAGGGATTCTTCACCCCTCCACTTT.

CDR3 coding DNA: TGTGCCAGCAGCCTGGAGCTAACCGGGGAGCTGTTTTTT. It translates to CASSLELTGELFF. V and J are TRBV5-6 and TRBJ2-2; D remains ambiguous. Trimming cost V 4 bases and J 5 bases, with 9 bases left between them. CDR3 size: 13 residues. The germline V gene encodes CDR1 SGHDT and CDR2 YYEEEE.

This clone was detected a few times. V is TRBV5-4 and J is TRBJ2-3; D is perhaps TRBD2 (6 bases). Trimming removed 0 bases from V and 5 bases from J, with 13 bases in between. This CDR3 spans 15 amino acids. Germline CDR1 is SGHNT and CDR2 is YYREEE (reference sequence). The CDR3 DNA sequence: TGTGCCAGCAGCTTGGGAAGGGGAGGCGTAGATACGCAGTATTTT. It is translated as CASSLGRGGVDTQYF.

The gene calls are TRBV4-1 and TRBJ1-4; D is undetermined. CDR1 is MGHRA and CDR2 is YSYEKL in the germline V gene. V gave up 1 base and J gave up 4 bases, with 13 bases separating them. The CDR3 length is 16 residues. CDR3 sequence reads: CASSQVMRQINEKLFF. The CDR3 nucleotides are TGCGCCAGCAGCCAAGTAATGCGACAAATTAATGAAAAACTGTTTTTT.

The chain has TRBV19 and TRBJ2-3; 10 nucleotides match TRBD2. CDR3 length equals 17 residues. V gave up 3 bases and J gave up 1 base; unmatched junction bases: 7. Germline assignment: CDR1 LNHDA and CDR2 SQIVND (reference sequence). This chain's CDR3 is CASSIGPGTSGTDTQYF. CDR3 DNA: TGTGCCAGTAGTATTGGTCCCGGGACTAGCGGCACAGATACGCAGTATTTT.

This clone was found once. For the CDR3, the DNA is TGCGCCAGCAGCCCCACGGCGGGGACAGGGAGTTCTCAAGAGACCCAGTACTTC. As protein: CASSPTAGTGSSQETQYF. The chain uses TRBV5-1 and TRBJ2-5; 9 positions agree with TRBD1. CDR3 length: 18 residues. Trimming took 4 bases from V and 2 from J; bases not matched to a gene: 15. CDR1 and CDR2 (germline): SGHRS, YFSETQ.

The chain has TRBV6-5 and TRBJ2-5; possibly TRBD2 for D (6 bases). The V gene lost 0 bases and the J gene lost 5 bases, with 10 bases spanning the gap. The CDR3 has 14 amino acids. Germline-derived CDR1 and CDR2 are MNHEY and SVGAGI. CDR3 sequence reads: CASSYSVGRETQYF. Written as DNA, the CDR3 is TGTGCCAGCAGTTACTCGGTGGGGAGGGAGACCCAGTACTTC.

The rearrangement uses TRBV28 and TRBJ2-5; D is unclear. CDR1 is MDHEN and CDR2 is SYDVKM in the germline V gene. CDR3 length: 13 residues. Trimming cost V 7 bases and J 6 bases, with 15 bases left between them. Here the CDR3 reads CASNDHGLKTQYF. The DNA of the CDR3 is TGTGCCAGCAATGACCACGGGTTGAAGACCCAGTACTTC.

In this sample, this clone turned up a few times. This chain connects TRBV4-1 to TRBJ2-6, with D perhaps TRBD2 (6 bases). The CDR3 consists of 18 residues. Germline CDR1 reads MGHRA; CDR2 reads YSYEKL. Trimming left V 1 base short and J 0 bases short, with 13 bases between. The CDR3, as DNA: TGCGCCAGCAGCCAAGGACCGTTCGGGAGCTCTGGGGCCAACGTCCTGACTTTC. Its protein product is CASSQGPFGSSGANVLTF.

The V gene is TRBV5-1, the J gene TRBJ2-3; 7 positions agree with TRBD2. This CDR3 has 16 residues. Germline CDR1 is SGHRS and CDR2 is YFSETQ. The ends lost 0 bases at V and 0 bases at J; junction bases unmatched: 4. CDR3 amino acids: CASSLVWEGSTDTQYF. The DNA for the CDR3 is TGCGCCAGCAGCTTGGTATGGGAGGGGAGCACAGATACGCAGTATTTT.

In its sample, this clone was seen once. The chain combines TRBV19 with TRBJ2-5; 11 bases agree with TRBD2. This CDR3 comprises 15 residues. The germline V gene encodes CDR1 LNHDA and CDR2 SQIVND (reference sequence). Trimming at V came to 5 bases and at J to 2 bases, leaving 4 bases not matched to a gene. CDR3 sequence (DNA): TGTGCCAGTAGTTGGGGACTAGCGGTACAAGAGACCCAGTACTTC. Translated, it gives CASSWGLAVQETQYF.

V gene TRBV4-3 combines with J gene TRBJ2-7; 9 nucleotides line up with TRBD2. In germline, CDR1 is LGHNA, CDR2 YSLEER. The J segment lost 0 bases and the V segment lost 5 bases, leaving 5 bases of the junction unmatched. The CDR3 has 15 residues. The CDR3 nucleotides are TGCGCCAGCAGCTACGGACTAGCGTCCTCCTACGAGCAGTACTTC. Its protein product is CASSYGLASSYEQYF.

The chain uses TRBV27 and TRBJ1-3; 11 bases line up with TRBD1. The germline gives CDR1 MNHEY, CDR2 SMNVEV (reference sequence). The length of the CDR3 is 18 residues. V shed 5 bases and J 0 bases; nucleotides not matched to a gene: 9. This CDR3 reads CASSPGTGGLTSGNTIYF. CDR3 sequence (DNA): TGTGCCAGCAGTCCCGGGACAGGGGGTCTCACCTCTGGAAACACCATATATTTT.

The J gene is TRBJ2-2, the V gene TRBV30; tentatively, D is TRBD1 (5 bases). CDR3 length: 15 residues. V was trimmed by 4 bases and J by 0 bases, leaving 12 bases between them. Germline V gene sequence: CDR1 GTSNPN, CDR2 SVGIG (reference sequence). CDR3 protein: CAWMVGPANTGELFF. Written as DNA, the CDR3 is TGTGCCTGGATGGTGGGGCCAGCGAACACCGGGGAGCTGTTTTTT. Full variable domain (missing parts from reference TRBV30 and TRBJ2-2): SQTIHQWPATLVQPVGSPLSLECTVEGTSNPNLYWYRQAAGRGLQLLFYSVGIGQISSEVPQNLSASRPQDRQFILSSKKLLLSDSGFYLCAWMVGPANTGELFFGEGSRLTVL.

The chain has TRBV7-2 and TRBJ2-7; TRBD2 is a possible D gene (5 bases). The CDR3 is 13 residues long. Germline V CDR1 and CDR2: SGHTA, FQGNSA. V shed 0 bases and J shed 4 bases, with 7 bases lying between them. CDR3 residues: CASSLARGYEQYF. DNA for the CDR3: TGTGCCAGCAGCTTAGCCCGGGGTTACGAGCAGTACTTC. The full variable domain, with the rest looked up from reference TRBV7-2 and TRBJ2-7, is GAGVSQSPSNKVTEKGKDVELRCDPISGHTALYWYRQSLGQGLEFLIYFQGNSAPDKSGLPSDRFSAERTGGSVSTLTIQRTQQEDSAVYLCASSLARGYEQYFGPGTRLTVT.

The chain couples TRBV6-1 to TRBJ2-7; 8 bases align to TRBD1. The CDR3 totals 12 residues. Trimming took 5 bases from V and 4 from J; bases not matched to a gene: 1. Per the germline V gene, CDR1 is MNHNS and CDR2 is SASEGT. The CDR3 DNA reads TGTGCCAGCAGTCACAGGGGGTACGAGCAGTACTTC. This translates into CASSHRGYEQYF.

This chain connects TRBV14 to TRBJ2-2; TRBD1 aligns across 7 bases. The CDR3 is 15 residues long. The germline CDR1 and CDR2 sequences are SGHDN and FVKESK. V lost 6 bases to trimming and J lost 6 bases; unmatched junction nucleotides: 10. DNA for the CDR3: TGTGCCAGCAGTCAACTTACAGGGGCGGCCGGGGAGCTGTTTTTT. Translating gives CASSQLTGAAGELFF.